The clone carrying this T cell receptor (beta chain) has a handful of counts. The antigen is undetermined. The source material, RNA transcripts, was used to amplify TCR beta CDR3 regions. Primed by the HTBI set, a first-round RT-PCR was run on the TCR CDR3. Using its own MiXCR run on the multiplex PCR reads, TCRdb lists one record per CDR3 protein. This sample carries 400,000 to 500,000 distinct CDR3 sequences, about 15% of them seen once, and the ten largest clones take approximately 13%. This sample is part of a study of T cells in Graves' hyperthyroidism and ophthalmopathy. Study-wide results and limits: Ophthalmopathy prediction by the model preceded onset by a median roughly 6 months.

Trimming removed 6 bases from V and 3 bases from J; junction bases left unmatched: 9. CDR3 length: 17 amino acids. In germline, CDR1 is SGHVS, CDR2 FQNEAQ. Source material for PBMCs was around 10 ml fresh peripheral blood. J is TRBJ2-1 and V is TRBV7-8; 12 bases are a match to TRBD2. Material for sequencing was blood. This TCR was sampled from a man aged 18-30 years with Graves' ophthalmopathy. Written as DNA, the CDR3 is TGTGCCAGCAGTGCGACTAGCGGGAGTGGGCTCTACAATGAGCAGTTCTTC. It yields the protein CASSATSGSGLYNEQFF.